This T cell receptor (beta chain) was identified during a study of T cell clonotyping in hematopoietic cell transplantation. Samples: about 28 days before transplant, then days 30, 100 and 180 after. V was shortened by 0 bases and J by 9 bases, with 19 bases between the two germline ends. The CDR3 consists of 16 residues. Per germline, CDR1 LNHDA and CDR2 SQIVND (reference sequence). The repertoire was sequenced with immunoSEQ multiplex PCR; TCRdb's copy has only in-frame clones and lacks some. The sample includes some 5,000 clones, about 80% seen only once; the top ten take 21%. The sequence was obtained from a male patient between 55 and 70 years old who had an allogeneic stem cell transplant, so T cells may come from the graft donor. Some clones in this sample may be carry-over from other donors' samples. V gene TRBV19 combines with J gene TRBJ2-3; D is tentatively TRBD1 or TRBD2 (6 bases each). Sequencing used peripheral blood mononuclear cells, obtained 100 days after allogeneic stem cell transplant. Here the CDR3 reads CASSIDGGPTGKTQYF. The CDR3 DNA is TGTGCCAGTAGTATAGATGGGGGGCCCACGGGTAAAACGCAGTATTTT.